This record covers a single T cell receptor beta chain. Its target is not known. Random hexamers were used to reverse transcribe an amount of roughly 0.45 to 1 ug RNA. Amplification of TCR beta CDR3 was carried out by immunoSEQ multiplex PCR, which covered 54 Vbeta and 13 Jbeta segments. Each CDR3 protein is one row after TCRdb ran MiXCR on the immunoSEQ multiplex PCR reads. The sample holds approximately 190,000 distinct CDR3 sequences, 90% to 96% seen once. The data belong to a study of CD8 T cells in Susac syndrome. Study-level information: Among the Susac syndrome patients sequenced, over five had active disease and under ten were in remission. Study conclusions and caveats: The CD4+ T cell repertoires of Susac syndrome were found to show no clonal expansion. The authors acknowledged that their TCR sequencing and HLA analysis involved a relatively small number of individuals.

The CDR3 sequence is 13 residues long. J lost 7 bases, V lost 5 bases, and 7 bases had no gene match. CDR1 is SEHNR, CDR2 FQNEAQ, per germline (reference sequence). This clonotype originated in a human donor with Susac syndrome. This chain connects TRBV7-9 to TRBJ1-2; 7 bases match TRBD1. Sequenced sample: CD4+ T cells from PBMCs. The CDR3 region is CASSLSTGRGYTF. The CDR3, as DNA: TGTGCCAGCAGCCTATCGACAGGGCGTGGCTACACCTTC.